The sequence of this T cell receptor (beta chain) was determined in a study of OX40 agonist ivuxolimab in advanced cancers. Study-wide points: Some of the lowest clonal expansion was seen in partial responders at 0.1-3.0 mg/kg. CD8+ T cells averaged more expanded clones than CD4+.

Measured with immunoSEQ multiplex PCR; TCRdb has only the in-frame clones, and not every one. The sample shows some 86,000 clones, 90% of them seen only once. A remark on this clone: Antigen specificity is unknown.

The ends were cut back, 0 bases at V and 10 bases at J, with 13 bases in the middle. The germline gives CDR1 LNHDA, CDR2 SQIVND (reference sequence). The CDR3 totals 15 residues. V gene TRBV19 combines with J gene TRBJ1-6; D not resolved. The specimen comprised CD4+ or CD8+ T cells sorted from blood, sampled in a trial of the OX40 agonist ivuxolimab. This TCR derives from an adult with an advanced solid tumor such as melanoma, head and neck, liver or kidney cancer. DNA of the CDR3: TGTGCCAGTAGTATAGAACCCGGACGGCAATCACCCCTCCACTTT. Translating gives CASSIEPGRQSPLHF.